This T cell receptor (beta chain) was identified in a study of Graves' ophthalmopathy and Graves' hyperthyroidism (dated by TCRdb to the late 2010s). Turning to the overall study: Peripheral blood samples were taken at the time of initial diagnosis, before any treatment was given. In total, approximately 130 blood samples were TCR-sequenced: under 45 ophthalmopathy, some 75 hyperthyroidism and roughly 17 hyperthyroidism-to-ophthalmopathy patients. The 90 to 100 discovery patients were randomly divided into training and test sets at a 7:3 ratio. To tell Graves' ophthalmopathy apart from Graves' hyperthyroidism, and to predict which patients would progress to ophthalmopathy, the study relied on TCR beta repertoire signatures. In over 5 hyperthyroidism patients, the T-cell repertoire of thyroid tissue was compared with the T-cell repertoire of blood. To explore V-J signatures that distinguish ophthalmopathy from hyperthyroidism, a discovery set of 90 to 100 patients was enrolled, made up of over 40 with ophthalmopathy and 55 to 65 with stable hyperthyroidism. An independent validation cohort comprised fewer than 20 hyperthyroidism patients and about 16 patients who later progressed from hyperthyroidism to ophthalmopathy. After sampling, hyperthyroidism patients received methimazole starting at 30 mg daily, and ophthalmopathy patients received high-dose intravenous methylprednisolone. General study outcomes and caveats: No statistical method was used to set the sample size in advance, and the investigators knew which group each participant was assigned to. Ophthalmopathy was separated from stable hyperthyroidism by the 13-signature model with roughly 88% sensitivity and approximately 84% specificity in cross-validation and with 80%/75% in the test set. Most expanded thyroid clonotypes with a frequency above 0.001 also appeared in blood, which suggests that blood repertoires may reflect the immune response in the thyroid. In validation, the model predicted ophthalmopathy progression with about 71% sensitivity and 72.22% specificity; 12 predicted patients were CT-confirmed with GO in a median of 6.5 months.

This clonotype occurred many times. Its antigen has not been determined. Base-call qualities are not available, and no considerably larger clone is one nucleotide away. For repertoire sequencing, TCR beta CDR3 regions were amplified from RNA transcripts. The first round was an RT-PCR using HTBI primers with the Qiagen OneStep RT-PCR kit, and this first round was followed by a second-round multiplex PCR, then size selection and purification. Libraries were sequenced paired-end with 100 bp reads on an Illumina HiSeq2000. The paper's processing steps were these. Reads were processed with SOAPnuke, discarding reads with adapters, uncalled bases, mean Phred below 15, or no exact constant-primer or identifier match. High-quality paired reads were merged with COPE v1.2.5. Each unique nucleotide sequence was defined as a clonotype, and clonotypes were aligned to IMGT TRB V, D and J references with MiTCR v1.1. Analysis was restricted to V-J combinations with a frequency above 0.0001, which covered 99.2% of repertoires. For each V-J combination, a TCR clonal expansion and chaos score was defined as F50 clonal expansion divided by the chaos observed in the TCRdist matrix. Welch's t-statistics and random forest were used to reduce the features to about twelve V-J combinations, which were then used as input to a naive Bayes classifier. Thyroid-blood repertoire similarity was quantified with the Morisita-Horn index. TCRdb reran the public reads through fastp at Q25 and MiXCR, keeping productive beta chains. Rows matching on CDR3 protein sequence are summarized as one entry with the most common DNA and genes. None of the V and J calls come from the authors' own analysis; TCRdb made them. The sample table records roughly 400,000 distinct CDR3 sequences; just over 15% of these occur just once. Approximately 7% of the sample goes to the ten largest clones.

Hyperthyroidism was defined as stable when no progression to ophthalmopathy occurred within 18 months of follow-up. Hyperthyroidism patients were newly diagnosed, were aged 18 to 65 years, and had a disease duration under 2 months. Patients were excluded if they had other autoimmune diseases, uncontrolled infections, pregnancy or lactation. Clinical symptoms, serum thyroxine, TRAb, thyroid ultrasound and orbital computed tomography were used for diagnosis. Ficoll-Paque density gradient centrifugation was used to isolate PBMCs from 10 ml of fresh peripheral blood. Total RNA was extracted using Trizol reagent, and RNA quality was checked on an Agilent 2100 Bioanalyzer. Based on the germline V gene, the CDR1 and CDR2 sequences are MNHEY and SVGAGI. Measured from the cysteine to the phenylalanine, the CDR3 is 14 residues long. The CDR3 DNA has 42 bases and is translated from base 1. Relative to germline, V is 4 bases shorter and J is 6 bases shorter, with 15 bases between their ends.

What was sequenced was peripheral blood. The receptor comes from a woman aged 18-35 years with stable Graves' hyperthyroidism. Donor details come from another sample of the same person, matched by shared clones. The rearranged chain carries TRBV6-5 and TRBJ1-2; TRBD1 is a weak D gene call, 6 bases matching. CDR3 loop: CASSSTGSINGYTF. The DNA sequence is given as TGTGCCAGCAGTTCGACAGGCTCCATCAATGGCTACACCTTC.